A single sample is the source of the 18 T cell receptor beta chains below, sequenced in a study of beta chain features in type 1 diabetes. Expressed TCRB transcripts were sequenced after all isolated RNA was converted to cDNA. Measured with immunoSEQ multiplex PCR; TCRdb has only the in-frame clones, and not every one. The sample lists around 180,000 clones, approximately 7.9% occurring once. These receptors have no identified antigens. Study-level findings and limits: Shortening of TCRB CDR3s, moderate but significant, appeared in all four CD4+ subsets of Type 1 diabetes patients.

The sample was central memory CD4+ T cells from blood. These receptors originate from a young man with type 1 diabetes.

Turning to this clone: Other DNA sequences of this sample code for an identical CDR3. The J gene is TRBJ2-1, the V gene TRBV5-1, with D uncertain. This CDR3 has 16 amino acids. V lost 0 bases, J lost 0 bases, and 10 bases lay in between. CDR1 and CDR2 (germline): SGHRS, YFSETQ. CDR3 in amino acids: CASSLVPTSSYNEQFF. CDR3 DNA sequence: TGCGCCAGCAGCTTGGTTCCCACTTCCTCCTACAATGAGCAGTTCTTC.

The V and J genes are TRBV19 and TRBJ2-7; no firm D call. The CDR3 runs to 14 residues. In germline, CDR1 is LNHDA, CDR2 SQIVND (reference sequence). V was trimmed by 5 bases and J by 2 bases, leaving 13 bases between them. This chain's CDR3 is CASSQADGTYEQYF. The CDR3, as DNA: TGTGCCAGTAGTCAGGCAGACGGCACCTACGAGCAGTACTTC.

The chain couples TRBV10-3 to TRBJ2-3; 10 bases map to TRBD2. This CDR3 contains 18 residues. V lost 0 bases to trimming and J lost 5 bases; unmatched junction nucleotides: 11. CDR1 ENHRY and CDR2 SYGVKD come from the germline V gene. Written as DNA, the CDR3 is TGTGCCATCAGTGAGTCGACGATGAGCGGGAGGGCCCGAGATACGCAGTATTTT. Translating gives CAISESTMSGRARDTQYF.

CDR3 coding DNA: TGTGCCAGCAGTTACACAGGAATCTCTGGAAACACCATATATTTT. Its translation: CASSYTGISGNTIYF. J is TRBJ1-3 and V is TRBV6-5; the D gene is possibly TRBD1 (5 bases). The CDR3 length is 15 residues. V was pared by 2 bases and J by 0 bases, with 8 bases between. Germline CDR1 reads MNHEY; CDR2 reads SVGAGI.

CDR3 protein: CASSQESGLAGNNEQFF. The DNA for the CDR3 is TGTGCCAGCAGCCAAGAGTCGGGACTAGCGGGAAACAATGAGCAGTTCTTC. The J gene is TRBJ2-1, the V gene TRBV4-2; the match to TRBD2 covers 13 bases. Germline V gene data show CDR1 as LGHNA and CDR2 as YNFKEQ. The CDR3 consists of 17 residues. The V segment lost 0 bases and the J segment 5 bases; nucleotides outside the gene matches: 4.

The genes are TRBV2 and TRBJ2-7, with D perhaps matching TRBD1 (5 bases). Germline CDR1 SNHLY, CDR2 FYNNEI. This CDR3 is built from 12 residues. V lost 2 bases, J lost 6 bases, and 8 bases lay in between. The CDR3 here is CASSEQGSEQYF. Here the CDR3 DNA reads TGTGCCAGCAGTGAACAGGGATCCGAGCAGTACTTC.

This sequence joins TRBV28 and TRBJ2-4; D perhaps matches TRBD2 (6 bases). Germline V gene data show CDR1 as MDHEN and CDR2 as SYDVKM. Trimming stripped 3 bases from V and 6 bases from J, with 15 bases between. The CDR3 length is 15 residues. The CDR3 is CASSFDRSGGNIQYF. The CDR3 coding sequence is TGTGCCAGCAGTTTTGATCGTTCCGGGGGAAACATTCAGTACTTC.

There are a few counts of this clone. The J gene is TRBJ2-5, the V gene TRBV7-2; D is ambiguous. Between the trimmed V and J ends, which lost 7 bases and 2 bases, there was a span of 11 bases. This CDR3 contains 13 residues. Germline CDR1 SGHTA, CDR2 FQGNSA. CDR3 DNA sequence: TGTGCCAGCACGCTAGGTACTCAAGAGACCCAGTACTTC. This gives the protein CASTLGTQETQYF.

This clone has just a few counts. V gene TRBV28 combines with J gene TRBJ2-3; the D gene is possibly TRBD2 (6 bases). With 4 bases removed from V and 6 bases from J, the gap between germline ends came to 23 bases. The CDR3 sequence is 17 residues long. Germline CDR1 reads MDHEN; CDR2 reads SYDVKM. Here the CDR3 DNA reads TGTGCCAGCAGTTCCGCGGGGAGCAGACCCCCCCTGGATACGCAGTATTTT. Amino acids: CASSSAGSRPPLDTQYF.

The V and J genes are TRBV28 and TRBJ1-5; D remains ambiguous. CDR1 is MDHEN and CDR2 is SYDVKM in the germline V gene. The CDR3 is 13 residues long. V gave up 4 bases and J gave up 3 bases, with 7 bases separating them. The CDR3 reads CASSSELNQPQHF. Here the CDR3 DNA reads TGTGCCAGCAGTTCTGAGCTCAATCAGCCCCAGCATTTT.

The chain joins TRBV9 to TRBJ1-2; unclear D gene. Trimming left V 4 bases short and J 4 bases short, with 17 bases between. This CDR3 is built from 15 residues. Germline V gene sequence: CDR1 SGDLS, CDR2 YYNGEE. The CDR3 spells CASSLNSGAFYGYTF. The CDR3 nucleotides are TGTGCCAGCAGCCTAAACTCGGGAGCCTTCTATGGCTACACCTTC.

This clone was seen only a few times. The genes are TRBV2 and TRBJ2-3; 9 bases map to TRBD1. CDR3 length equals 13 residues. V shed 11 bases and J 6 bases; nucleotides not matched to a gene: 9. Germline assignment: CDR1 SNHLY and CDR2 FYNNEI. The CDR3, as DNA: TGTGCCGGCGGGACAGGGCTTTTGGATACGCAGTATTTT. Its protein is CAGGTGLLDTQYF. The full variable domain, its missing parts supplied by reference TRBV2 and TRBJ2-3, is EPEVTQTPSHQVTQMGQEVILRCVPISNHLYFYWYRQILGQKVEFLVSFYNNEISEKSEIFDDQFSVERPDGSNFTLKIRSTKLEDSAMYFCAGGTGLLDTQYFGPGTRLTVL.

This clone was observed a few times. In nucleotides, the CDR3 is TGTGCCAGCAGATGGCGGGAGGGCCGCGATGAGCAGTTCTTC. Its translation is CASRWREGRDEQFF. The gene calls are TRBV2 and TRBJ2-1, with 9 bases fitting TRBD2. V lost 6 bases, J lost 8 bases, and 8 bases stayed unmatched. CDR1 is SNHLY, CDR2 FYNNEI, per germline. This CDR3 has 14 amino acids.

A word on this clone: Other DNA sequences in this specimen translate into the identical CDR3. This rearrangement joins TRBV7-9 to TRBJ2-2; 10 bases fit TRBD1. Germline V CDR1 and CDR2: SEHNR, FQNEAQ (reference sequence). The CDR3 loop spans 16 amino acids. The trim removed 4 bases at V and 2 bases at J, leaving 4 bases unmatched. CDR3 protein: CASSSRDRGNTGELFF. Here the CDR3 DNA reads TGTGCCAGCAGCTCCCGGGACAGGGGAAACACCGGGGAGCTGTTTTTT.

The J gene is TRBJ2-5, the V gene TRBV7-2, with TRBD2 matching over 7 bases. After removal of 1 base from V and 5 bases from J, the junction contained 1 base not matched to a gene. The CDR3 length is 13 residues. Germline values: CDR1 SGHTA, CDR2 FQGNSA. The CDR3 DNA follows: TGTGCCAGCAGCTTAGTTAGCGGGGAGACCCAGTACTTC. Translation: CASSLVSGETQYF.

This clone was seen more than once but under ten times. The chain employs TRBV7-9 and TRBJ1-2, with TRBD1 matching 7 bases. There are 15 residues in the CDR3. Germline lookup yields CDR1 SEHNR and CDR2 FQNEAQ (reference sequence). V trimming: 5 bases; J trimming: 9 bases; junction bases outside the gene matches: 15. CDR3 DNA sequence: TGTGCCAGCAGCAGATCCGGGACAGAGGCTTGGAGCTACACCTTC. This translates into CASSRSGTEAWSYTF.

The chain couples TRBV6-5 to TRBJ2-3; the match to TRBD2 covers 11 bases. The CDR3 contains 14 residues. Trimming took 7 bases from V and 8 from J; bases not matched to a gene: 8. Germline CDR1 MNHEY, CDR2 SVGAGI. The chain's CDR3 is CASKEGLAGATQYF. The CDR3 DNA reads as TGTGCCAGCAAAGAAGGACTAGCGGGTGCTACGCAGTATTTT.

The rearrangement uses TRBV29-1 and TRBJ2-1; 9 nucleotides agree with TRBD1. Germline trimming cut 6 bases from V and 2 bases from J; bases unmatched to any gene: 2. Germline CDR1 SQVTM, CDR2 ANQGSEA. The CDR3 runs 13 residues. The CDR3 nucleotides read TGCAGCGTCGGGACAGGGCCCTACAATGAGCAGTTCTTC. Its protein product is CSVGTGPYNEQFF.